This T cell receptor (beta chain) was recorded in a study of blood T cell repertoires in COVID-19. Across the whole study: Donors in the United States, Italy and Spain gave samples during acute or convalescent COVID-19.

As originally analysed: Scientists estimated how many nucleated cells there were by amplifying reference gene primers. The protocol was immunoSEQ multiplex PCR, while the TCRdb copy is restricted to in-frame clones and leaves out a portion. V and J calls and clone size come straight from that table; D and trimming were deduced from the DNA. The sample shows roughly 79,000 clones, approximately 86% of them seen only once. The receptor's source is a woman aged 45-65 years with acute or convalescent COVID-19. Source material: peripheral blood.

CDR3 bases: TGCGCCAGCAGCAGGACAGGGGATGGCAATGAGCAGTTCTTC. This translates into CASSRTGDGNEQFF. The chain joins TRBV5-1 to TRBJ2-1; 9 nucleotides agree with TRBD1. With 4 bases clipped from V and 6 bases from J, the junction kept 5 bases outside the gene matches. This CDR3 is 14 amino acids long. Germline V gene lookup returns CDR1 SGHRS and CDR2 YFSETQ.